The 4 T cell receptor beta chains in this list originate from one sample, sequenced in a study of blood T cell repertoires in COVID-19. Only in-frame clones appear in the TCRdb table, and some are missing; sequencing was by immunoSEQ multiplex PCR. The sample lists hundreds of thousands of clones; 80% to 90% were seen once. Input material: PBMCs or T cells enriched from blood (not recorded which). Every receptor here comes from a woman aged 18-29 years who had recovered from COVID-19.

The rearrangement uses TRBV4-1 and TRBJ2-2; D uncertain. This CDR3 comprises 14 residues. Looked up from germline, CDR1 is MGHRA and CDR2 is YSYEKL. The germline V and J ends were trimmed by 1 base and 3 bases, with 6 bases remaining between them. The CDR3 DNA reads as TGCGCCAGCAGCCAAGGAATAGACACCGGGGAGCTGTTTTTT. Translation gives CASSQGIDTGELFF.

As regards this clone: One end of the junction fails to match germline, which may point to a read error. The chain couples TRBV3-1 (or the pseudogene TRBV3-2) to TRBJ2-5; 9 bases align to TRBD2. This CDR3 region has 16 residues. The V gene's germline CDR1 is LGHDT and CDR2 YNNKEL (reference sequence). This CDR3 is CASGQVMAGGQETQYF. The CDR3 region has the DNA TGTGCCAGCGGCCAAGTTATGGCGGGGGGGCAAGAGACCCAGTACTTC.

This chain joins TRBV19 and TRBJ2-7; 7 bases agree with TRBD2. Trimming took 4 bases from V and 0 from J; bases not matched to a gene: 6. The CDR3 contains 15 residues. Germline V gene data show CDR1 as LNHDA and CDR2 as SQIVND (reference sequence). The CDR3 bases are TGTGCCAGTAGTACTAGCGGCCTGTTCTCCTACGAGCAGTACTTC. Its protein product is CASSTSGLFSYEQYF.

V gene TRBV25-1 combines with J gene TRBJ2-7; TRBD1 agrees at 9 bases. This CDR3 region has 14 residues. CDR1 is MGHDK and CDR2 is SYGVNS in the germline V gene. V dropped 6 bases and J dropped 3; count of bases not matched to a gene: 6. The CDR3 loop is CASSPGTGRYEQYF. The CDR3 DNA is TGTGCCAGCAGCCCCGGGACAGGGCGCTACGAGCAGTACTTC.